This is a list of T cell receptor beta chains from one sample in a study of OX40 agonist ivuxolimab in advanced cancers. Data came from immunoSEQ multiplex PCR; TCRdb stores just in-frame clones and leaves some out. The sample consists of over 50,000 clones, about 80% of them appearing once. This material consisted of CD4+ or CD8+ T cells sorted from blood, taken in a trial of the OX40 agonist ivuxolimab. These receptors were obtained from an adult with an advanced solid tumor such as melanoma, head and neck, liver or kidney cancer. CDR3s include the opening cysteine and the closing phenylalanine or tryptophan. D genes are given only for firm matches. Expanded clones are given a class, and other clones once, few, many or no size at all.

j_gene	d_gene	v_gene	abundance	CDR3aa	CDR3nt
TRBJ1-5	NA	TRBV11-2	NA	CASSSSQPQHF	TGTGCCAGCAGCTCAAGTCAGCCCCAGCATTTT
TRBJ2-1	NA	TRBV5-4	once	CASSLETSSYNEQFF	TGTGCCAGCAGCTTAGAGACTAGCTCCTACAATGAGCAGTTCTTC
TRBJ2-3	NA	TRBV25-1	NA	CASSESGLLGGVSDTQYF	TGTGCCAGCAGTGAATCTGGCCTTCTGGGGGGCGTCTCAGATACGCAGTATTTT
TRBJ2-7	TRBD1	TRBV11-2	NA	CASSLGRTGGGYEQYF	TGTGCCAGCAGCTTAGGCCGGACAGGTGGGGGATACGAGCAGTACTTC
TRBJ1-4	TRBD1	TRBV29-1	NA	CSVATGQVNEKLFF	TGCAGCGTCGCCACCGGACAGGTTAATGAAAAACTGTTTTTT
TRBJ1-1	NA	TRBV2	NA	CASSWVGGNTEAFF	TGTGCCAGCAGTTGGGTAGGCGGGAACACTGAAGCTTTCTTT
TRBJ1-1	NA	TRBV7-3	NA	CASSLLGGYTEAFF	TGTGCCAGCAGCTTATTAGGGGGATACACTGAAGCTTTCTTT
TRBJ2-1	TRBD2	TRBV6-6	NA	CASSSTSGGQYNEQFF	TGTGCCAGCAGTTCCACCAGCGGGGGCCAGTACAATGAGCAGTTCTTC
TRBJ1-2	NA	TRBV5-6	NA	CASSVEGRNYGYTF	TGTGCCAGCAGCGTAGAGGGGCGTAACTATGGCTACACCTTC
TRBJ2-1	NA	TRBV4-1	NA	CASSQGALLVSEQFF	TGCGCCAGCAGCCAAGGGGCCCTACTAGTAAGTGAGCAGTTCTTC
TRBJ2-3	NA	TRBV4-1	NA	CASSQDPGIRGDTQYF	TGCGCCAGCAGCCAAGACCCCGGGATCCGCGGGGATACGCAGTATTTT
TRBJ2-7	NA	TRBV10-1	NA	CASSDGYEQYF	TGCGCCAGCAGTGACGGGTACGAGCAGTACTTC
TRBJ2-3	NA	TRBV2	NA	CASGGRQASSTDTQYF	TGTGCCAGTGGTGGAAGACAGGCCTCTAGCACAGATACGCAGTATTTT
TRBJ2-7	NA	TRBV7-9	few	CASSLTGLNEQYF	TGTGCCAGCAGCTTAACAGGACTTAACGAGCAGTACTTC
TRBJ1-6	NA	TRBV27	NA	CASSSNRGAYNSPLHF	TGTGCCAGCAGTTCCAACCGGGGTGCCTATAATTCACCCCTCCACTTT
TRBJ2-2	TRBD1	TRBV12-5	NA	CASRGPEPPGELFF	TGTGCTAGCAGGGGGCCCGAACCCCCCGGGGAGCTGTTTTTT
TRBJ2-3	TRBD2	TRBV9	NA	CASSVGTRGADTQYF	TGTGCCAGCAGCGTCGGGACTAGAGGGGCAGATACGCAGTATTTT
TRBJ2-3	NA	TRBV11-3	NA	CASSLDGGASDTQYF	TGTGCCAGCAGCTTAGATGGGGGGGCGTCAGATACGCAGTATTTT
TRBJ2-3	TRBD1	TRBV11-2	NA	CASSGHRDRVTDTQYF	TGTGCCAGCAGCGGGCACCGGGACAGGGTAACAGATACGCAGTATTTT
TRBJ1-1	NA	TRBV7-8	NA	CASSFARDPIKNTEAFF	TGTGCCAGCAGCTTTGCGAGGGACCCAATCAAGAACACTGAAGCTTTCTTT
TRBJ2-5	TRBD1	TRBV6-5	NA	CASSRQGQGETQYF	TGTGCCAGCTCCAGACAGGGCCAGGGGGAGACCCAGTACTTC
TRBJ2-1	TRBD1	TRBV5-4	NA	CASSSASGQGVRYNEQFF	TGTGCCAGCAGCTCGGCGTCGGGACAGGGGGTAAGGTACAATGAGCAGTTCTTC
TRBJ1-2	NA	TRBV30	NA	CAWSRDGNYGYTF	TGTGCCTGGAGCCGGGACGGCAACTATGGCTACACCTTC
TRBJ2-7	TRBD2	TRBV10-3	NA	CAISVQRGGLLYEQYF	TGTGCCATCAGTGTCCAGCGGGGGGGCCTTCTCTACGAGCAGTACTTC
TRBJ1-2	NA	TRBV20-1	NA	CSARDNGYTF	TGCAGTGCTAGAGACAATGGCTACACCTTC
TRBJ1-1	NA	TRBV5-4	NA	CASSLQGMNTEAFF	TGTGCCAGCAGCTTACAGGGCATGAACACTGAAGCTTTCTTT
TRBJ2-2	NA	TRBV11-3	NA	CASSFGGNRDVELFF	TGTGCCAGCAGCTTCGGTGGAAACAGGGATGTGGAGCTGTTTTTT
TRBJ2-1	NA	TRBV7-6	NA	CASSLTHGAYNEQFF	TGTGCCAGCAGCTTAACTCATGGGGCCTACAATGAGCAGTTCTTC
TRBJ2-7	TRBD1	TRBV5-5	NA	CASTLAGTGLEQYF	TGTGCCAGCACCTTAGCCGGGACAGGGCTCGAGCAGTACTTC
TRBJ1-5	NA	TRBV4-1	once	CASSPANGNQPQHF	TGCGCCAGCAGCCCGGCTAACGGCAATCAGCCCCAGCATTTT
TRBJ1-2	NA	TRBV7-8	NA	CASSLDINYGYTF	TGTGCCAGCAGCTTGGACATAAACTATGGCTACACCTTC
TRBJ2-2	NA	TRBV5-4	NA	CASSLIGVNTGELFF	TGTGCCAGCAGCCTCATCGGGGTTAACACCGGGGAGCTGTTTTTT
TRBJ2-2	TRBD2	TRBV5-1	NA	CASRSGGPNTGELFF	TGCGCCAGCAGGTCGGGGGGGCCGAACACCGGGGAGCTGTTTTTT
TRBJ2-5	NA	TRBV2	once	CASSENNQETQYF	TGTGCCAGCAGTGAGAACAACCAAGAGACCCAGTACTTC
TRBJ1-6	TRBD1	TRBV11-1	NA	CASSFGQGEAPLHF	TGTGCCAGCAGCTTTGGACAGGGGGAAGCACCCCTCCACTTT
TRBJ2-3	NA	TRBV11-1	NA	CASSGLAGSTDTQYF	TGTGCCAGCAGCGGACTTGCGGGAAGCACAGATACGCAGTATTTT
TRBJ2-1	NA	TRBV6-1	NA	CASSEAPGLEQFF	TGTGCCAGCAGTGAGGCTCCGGGACTGGAGCAGTTCTTC